This T cell receptor (beta chain) was retrieved from a study of CD8 T cells in ankylosing spondylitis. Study findings and constraints: Matched ankylosing spondylitis synovial fluid reportedly contained a significantly enriched population of disease-linked clones. With a CD8+ phenotype, disease-linked clones were relatively rare in peripheral blood.

On this clonotype: The antigen remains undetermined.

TCRdb re-analysed the 5' RACE reads in MiXCR, keeping a single row per CDR3 protein. The table records 300,000 to 350,000 distinct CDR3 sequences, around a tenth of them present only once. CDR3 length equals 17 residues. With V trimmed by 1 base and J by 5 bases, 11 bases remained unmatched. The germline CDR1 and CDR2 sequences are SGHRS and YFSETQ. The V call is TRBV5-1, the J call TRBJ1-4; the match to TRBD1 covers 7 bases. Sample: blood, either unsorted or a sorted T cell fraction (not recorded which). The receptor's source is a female donor with ankylosing spondylitis or in good health (not recorded which). The CDR3 region has the DNA TGCGCCAGCAGCTTGAACCAAAGGGACAGCTCCAATGAAAAACTGTTTTTT. Translation: CASSLNQRDSSNEKLFF.